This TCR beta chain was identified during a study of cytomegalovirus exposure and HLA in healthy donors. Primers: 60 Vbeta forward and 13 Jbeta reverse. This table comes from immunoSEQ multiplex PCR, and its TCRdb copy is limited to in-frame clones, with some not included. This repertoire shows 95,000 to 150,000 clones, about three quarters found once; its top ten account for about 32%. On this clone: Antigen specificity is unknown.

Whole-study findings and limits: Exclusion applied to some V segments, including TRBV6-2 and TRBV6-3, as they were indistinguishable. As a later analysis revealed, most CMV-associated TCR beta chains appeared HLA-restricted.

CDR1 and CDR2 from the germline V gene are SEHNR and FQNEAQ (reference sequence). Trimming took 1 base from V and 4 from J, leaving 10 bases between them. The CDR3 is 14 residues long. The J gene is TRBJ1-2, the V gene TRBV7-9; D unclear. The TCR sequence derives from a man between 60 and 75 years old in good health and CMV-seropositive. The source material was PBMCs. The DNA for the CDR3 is TGTGCCAGCAGCTTAGGACTGGGAGGCTATGGCTACACCTTC. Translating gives CASSLGLGGYGYTF.